The present T cell receptor (beta chain) was sequenced within a study of sequential checkpoint blockade in melanoma. The V gene's germline CDR1 is MNHGY and CDR2 SAAAGT. V lost 6 bases and J 0 bases, leaving 9 bases between the germline ends. This CDR3 contains 15 residues. The table came from immunoSEQ multiplex PCR; TCRdb's copy has only in-frame clones and leaves some out. The sample includes 1,000 or so clones, roughly 19% of them seen just once. This clone turned up a few times. Treatment noted: randomized to nivolumab then ipilimumab (arm A) or the reverse (arm B). The source material was tumor tissue (inferred from file names), sampled from a patient given nivolumab and ipilimumab in sequence. This clonotype was sampled from a human donor with melanoma. The chain employs TRBV6-8 and TRBJ2-6; D may be TRBD1 (5 bases). The CDR3 here is CASSEQVSGANVLTF. For the CDR3, the DNA is TGTGCCAGCAGCGAACAGGTCTCTGGGGCCAACGTCCTGACTTTC.